The sequence of this T cell receptor beta chain was determined in a study of shared T cell receptors in the human thymus. Assay used: immunoSEQ multiplex PCR; TCRdb lists only in-frame clones, some missing. The table shows 700,000 or so clones, with 70% to 90% occurring only once. Germline V CDR1 and CDR2: SEHNR, FQNEAQ (reference sequence). This CDR3 is built from 14 residues. Between the trimmed V and J ends, which lost 6 bases and 4 bases, there was a span of 10 bases. This sample was shared with a second study, whose subject was human thymus T cells. Per that paper: Infants served as donors; they were healthy and Finnish and were having corrective surgery for congenital heart defects. Corrective heart surgery yielded the resections from which the thymus tissue came. Within thymic and blood repertoires, V and J gene usage appeared to be biased. Related research described thymic repertoires that were highly overlapping among unrelated individuals.

The clonotype comes from a girl less than two years old with a congenital heart defect. The V call is TRBV7-9, the J call TRBJ1-6; a possible D gene is TRBD1 (6 bases). The sample comprised thymocytes. CDR3 bases: TGTGCCAGCAGACAGGGCATTTATAATTCACCCCTCCACTTT. Its protein is CASRQGIYNSPLHF.